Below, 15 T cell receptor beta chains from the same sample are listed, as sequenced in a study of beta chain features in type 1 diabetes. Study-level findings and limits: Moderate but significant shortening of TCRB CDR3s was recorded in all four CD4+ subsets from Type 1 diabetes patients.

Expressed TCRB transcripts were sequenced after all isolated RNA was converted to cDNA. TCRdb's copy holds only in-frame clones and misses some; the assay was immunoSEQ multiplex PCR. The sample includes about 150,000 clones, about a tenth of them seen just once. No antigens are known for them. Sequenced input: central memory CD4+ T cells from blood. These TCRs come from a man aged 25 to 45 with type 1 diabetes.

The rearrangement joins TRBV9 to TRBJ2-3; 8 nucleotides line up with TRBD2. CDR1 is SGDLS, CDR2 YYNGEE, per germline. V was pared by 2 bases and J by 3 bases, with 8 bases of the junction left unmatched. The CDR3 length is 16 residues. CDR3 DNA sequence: TGTGCCAGCAGCGTCACCGGGACTAGGGGAACAGATACGCAGTATTTT. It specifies CASSVTGTRGTDTQYF. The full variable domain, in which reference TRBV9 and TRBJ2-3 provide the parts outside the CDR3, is DSGVTQTPKHLITATGQRVTLRCSPRSGDLSVYWYQQSLDQGLQFLIQYYNGEERAKGNILERFSAQQFPDLHSELNLSSLELGDSALYFCASSVTGTRGTDTQYFGPGTRLTVL.

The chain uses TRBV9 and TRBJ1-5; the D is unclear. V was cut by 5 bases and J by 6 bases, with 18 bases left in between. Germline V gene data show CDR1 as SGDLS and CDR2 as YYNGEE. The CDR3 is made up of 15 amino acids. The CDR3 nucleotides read TGTGCCAGCAGTGCCAACCCAGCCCCAGGTCAGCCCCAGCATTTT. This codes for CASSANPAPGQPQHF.

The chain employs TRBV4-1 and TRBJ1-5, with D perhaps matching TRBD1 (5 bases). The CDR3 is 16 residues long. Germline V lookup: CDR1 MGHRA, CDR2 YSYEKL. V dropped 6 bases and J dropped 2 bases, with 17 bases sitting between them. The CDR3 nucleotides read TGCGCCAGCAGTCTCACAAAGGTCAGGGGCAATCAGCCCCAGCATTTT. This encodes CASSLTKVRGNQPQHF.

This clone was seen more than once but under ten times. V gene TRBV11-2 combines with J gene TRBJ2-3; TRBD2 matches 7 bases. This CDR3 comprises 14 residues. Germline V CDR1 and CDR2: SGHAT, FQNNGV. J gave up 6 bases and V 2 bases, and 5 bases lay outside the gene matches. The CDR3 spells CASSLPGGRDTQYF. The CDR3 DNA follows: TGTGCCAGCAGCTTACCGGGAGGCCGGGATACGCAGTATTTT.

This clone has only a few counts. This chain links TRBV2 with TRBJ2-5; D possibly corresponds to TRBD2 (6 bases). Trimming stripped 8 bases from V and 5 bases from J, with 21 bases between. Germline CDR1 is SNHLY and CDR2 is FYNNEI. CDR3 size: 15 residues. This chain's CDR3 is CASSPTPGRWETQYF. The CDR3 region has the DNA TGTGCCAGCTCCCCGACCCCGGGGAGGTGGGAGACCCAGTACTTC. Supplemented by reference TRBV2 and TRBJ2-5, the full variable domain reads EPEVTQTPSHQVTQMGQEVILRCVPISNHLYFYWYRQILGQKVEFLVSFYNNEISEKSEIFDDQFSVERPDGSNFTLKIRSTKLEDSAMYFCASSPTPGRWETQYFGPGTRLLVL.

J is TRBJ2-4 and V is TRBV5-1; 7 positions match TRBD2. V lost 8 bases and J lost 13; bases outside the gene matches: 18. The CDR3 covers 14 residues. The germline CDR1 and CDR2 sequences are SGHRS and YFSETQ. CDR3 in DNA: TGCGCCAGTCAGCCTGGGGACTACCAAAAAACGCAGTACTTC. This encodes CASQPGDYQKTQYF. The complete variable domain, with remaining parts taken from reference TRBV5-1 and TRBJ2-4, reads KAGVTQTPRYLIKTRGQQVTLSCSPISGHRSVSWYQQTPGQGLQFLFEYFSETQRNKGNFPGRFSGRQFSNSRSEMNVSTLELGDSALYLCASQPGDYQKTQYFGAGTRLSVL.

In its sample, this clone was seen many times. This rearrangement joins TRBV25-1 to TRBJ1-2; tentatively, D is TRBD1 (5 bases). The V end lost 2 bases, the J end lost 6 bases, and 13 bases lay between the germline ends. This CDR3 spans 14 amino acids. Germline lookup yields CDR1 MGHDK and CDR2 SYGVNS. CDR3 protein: CASSEPGWGDGYTF. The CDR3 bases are TGTGCCAGCAGTGAACCCGGCTGGGGGGATGGCTACACCTTC.

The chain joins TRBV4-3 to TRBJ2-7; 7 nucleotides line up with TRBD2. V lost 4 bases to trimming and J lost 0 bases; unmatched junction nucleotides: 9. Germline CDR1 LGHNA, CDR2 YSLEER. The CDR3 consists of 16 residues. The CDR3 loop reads CASSRLTSTSSYEQYF. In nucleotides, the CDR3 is TGCGCCAGCAGCCGATTGACTAGCACTAGCTCCTACGAGCAGTACTTC.

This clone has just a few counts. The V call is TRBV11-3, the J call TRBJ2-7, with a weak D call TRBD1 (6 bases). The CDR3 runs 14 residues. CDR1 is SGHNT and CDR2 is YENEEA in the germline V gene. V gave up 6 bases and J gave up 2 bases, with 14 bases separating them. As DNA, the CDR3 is TGTGCCAGCAGTTTACAAGGGGACACCTACGAGCAGTACTTC. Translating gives CASSLQGDTYEQYF.

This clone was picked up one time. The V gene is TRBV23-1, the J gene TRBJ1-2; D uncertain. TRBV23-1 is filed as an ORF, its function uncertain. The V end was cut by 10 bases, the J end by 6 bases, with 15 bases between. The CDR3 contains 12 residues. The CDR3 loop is CATGRWSDGYTF. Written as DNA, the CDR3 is TGCGCCACGGGGAGATGGTCCGATGGCTACACCTTC.

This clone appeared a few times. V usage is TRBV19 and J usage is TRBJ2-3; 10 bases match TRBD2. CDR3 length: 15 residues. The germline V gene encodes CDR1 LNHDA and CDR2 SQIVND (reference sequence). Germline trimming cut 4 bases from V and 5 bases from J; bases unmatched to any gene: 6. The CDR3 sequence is CASSRGLAIRDTQYF. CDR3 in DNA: TGTGCCAGTAGTAGGGGACTAGCGATCAGAGATACGCAGTATTTT.

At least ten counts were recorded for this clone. In nucleotides, the CDR3 is TGTGCCAGCTCAGCGGGCAGGGGAGAAGCTTTCTTT. This codes for CASSAGRGEAFF. The chain carries TRBV18 and TRBJ1-1; possibly TRBD1 for D (6 bases). CDR3 length equals 12 residues. The V end was cut by 5 bases, the J end by 8 bases, with 12 bases between. Germline V gives CDR1 KGHSH, CDR2 LQKENI.

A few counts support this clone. CDR3 sequence: CASSSKLTGLAGGADTQYF. The DNA for the CDR3 is TGTGCCAGCAGCTCCAAGTTGACGGGACTAGCGGGAGGGGCAGATACGCAGTATTTT. The J gene is TRBJ2-3, the V gene TRBV7-8, with TRBD2 matching 16 bases. With 4 bases clipped from V and 4 bases from J, the junction kept 11 bases outside the gene matches. Germline assignment: CDR1 SGHVS and CDR2 FQNEAQ. This CDR3 spans 19 amino acids.

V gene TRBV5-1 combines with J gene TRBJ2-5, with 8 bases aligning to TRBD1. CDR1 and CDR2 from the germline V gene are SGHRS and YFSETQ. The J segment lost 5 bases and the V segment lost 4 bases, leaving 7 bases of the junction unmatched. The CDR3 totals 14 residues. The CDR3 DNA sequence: TGCGCCAGCAGCCAGGGGACAGGTGGGGAGACCCAGTACTTC. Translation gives CASSQGTGGETQYF.

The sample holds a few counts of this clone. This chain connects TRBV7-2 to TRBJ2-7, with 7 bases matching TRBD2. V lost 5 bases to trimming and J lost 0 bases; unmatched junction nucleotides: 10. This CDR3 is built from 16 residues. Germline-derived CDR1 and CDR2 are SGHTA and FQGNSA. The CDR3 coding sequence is TGTGCCAGCAGCCTCTCGGCGGGAGATCTCTCCTACGAGCAGTACTTC. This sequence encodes CASSLSAGDLSYEQYF.